This passage covers 20 T cell receptor beta chains from one sample sequenced in a study of beta chain features in type 1 diabetes. No antigen has been assigned to these receptors. Reverse transcribing all isolated RNA meant expressed TCRB transcripts were sequenced. Sequencing used immunoSEQ multiplex PCR; TCRdb keeps in-frame clones, though not all of them. Here the sample spans 130,000 or so clones, around 16% being singletons. The study, taken as a whole, reports: All four CD4+ subsets of Type 1 diabetes patients contained TCRB CDR3s that were moderately but significantly shorter.

Sequenced sample: central memory CD4+ T cells from blood. The receptor set was obtained from a man aged 18-30 years with type 1 diabetes.

The rearrangement uses TRBV20-1 and TRBJ2-3; D uncertain. This CDR3 contains 11 residues. Trimming removed 6 bases at V and 2 bases at J, with 6 bases between. Germline loops: CDR1 DFQATT, CDR2 SNEGSKA (reference sequence). Written as DNA, the CDR3 is TGCAGTGCAGGAAACACAGATACGCAGTATTTT. It encodes CSAGNTDTQYF.

This clone has just a few counts. This rearrangement joins TRBV30 to TRBJ2-5; TRBD2 aligns across 11 bases. Trimming at V came to 3 bases and at J to 5 bases, leaving 11 bases not matched to a gene. CDR1 and CDR2 (germline): GTSNPN, SVGIG (reference sequence). The CDR3 extends over 16 amino acids. CDR3: CAWSFLAGGFKETQYF. The CDR3 DNA is TGTGCCTGGAGCTTCCTAGCGGGAGGATTCAAGGAGACCCAGTACTTC.

V and J are TRBV28 and TRBJ2-6; D might be TRBD1 (6 bases). Germline values: CDR1 MDHEN, CDR2 SYDVKM. The germline V and J ends were trimmed by 3 bases and 1 base, with 10 bases remaining between them. CDR3 size: 16 residues. The CDR3 DNA follows: TGTGCCAGCAGTTTCAGGGGTGCATCTGGGGCCAACGTCCTGACTTTC. Its protein product is CASSFRGASGANVLTF.

Only a few counts were recorded for this clone. J is TRBJ2-6 and V is TRBV7-2; D ambiguous. Germline V gives CDR1 SGHTA, CDR2 FQGNSA. The length of the CDR3 is 18 residues. V lost 3 bases and J lost 0, with 15 bases in between. CDR3 residues: CASSFYRLGSSGANVLTF. The DNA of the CDR3 is TGTGCCAGCAGCTTTTATCGCCTCGGCTCCTCTGGGGCCAACGTCCTGACTTTC.

This clone was picked up a small number of times. The chain is built from TRBV4-3 and TRBJ2-7; unclear D gene. The CDR3 has 14 residues. Germline values: CDR1 LGHNA, CDR2 YSLEER. V was cut by 4 bases and J by 6 bases, with 16 bases left in between. The CDR3 is CASSPQSWEGEQYF. As DNA, the CDR3 is TGCGCCAGCAGCCCGCAGAGCTGGGAAGGCGAGCAGTACTTC.

This rearrangement joins TRBV4-1 to TRBJ2-2; perhaps D is TRBD1 or TRBD2 (5 bases each). Trimming left V 0 bases short and J 5 bases short, with 10 bases between. Germline V gene data show CDR1 as MGHRA and CDR2 as YSYEKL. This CDR3 contains 15 residues. The chain's CDR3 is CASSQEGVETGELFF. The CDR3 DNA reads as TGCGCCAGCAGCCAAGAGGGGGTAGAAACCGGGGAGCTGTTTTTT.

The chain is built from TRBV6-5 and TRBJ2-7; 9 positions match TRBD1. V shed 2 bases, J shed 5 bases, and the junction held 7 bases outside the gene matches. This CDR3 is built from 15 residues. Germline-derived CDR1 and CDR2 are MNHEY and SVGAGI. This chain's CDR3 is CASSYGQGSIHEQYF. Written as DNA, the CDR3 is TGTGCCAGCAGTTACGGACAGGGGAGTATCCACGAGCAGTACTTC.

The gene calls are TRBV6-5 and TRBJ1-1; D may be TRBD1 (6 bases). V shed 0 bases and J shed 4 bases, with 9 bases lying between them. The germline CDR1 and CDR2 sequences are MNHEY and SVGAGI. The CDR3 is 14 amino acids. CDR3 region: CASSYSGQSTEAFF. The DNA for the CDR3 is TGTGCCAGCAGTTACTCGGGACAAAGCACTGAAGCTTTCTTT.

The gene calls are TRBV7-3 and TRBJ2-6, with D uncertain. The CDR3 loop spans 14 amino acids. Deletions cut 4 bases from V and 2 bases from J, with 6 bases between. Germline CDR1 SGHTA, CDR2 FQGTGA. The CDR3 loop is CASSSTTGANVLTF. The DNA for the CDR3 is TGTGCCAGCAGCTCGACAACTGGGGCCAACGTCCTGACTTTC. The full variable domain, in which reference TRBV7-3 and TRBJ2-6 provide the parts outside the CDR3, is GAGVSQTPSNKVTEKGKYVELRCDPISGHTALYWYRQSLGQGPEFLIYFQGTGAADDSGLPNDRFFAVRPEGSVSTLKIQRTERGDSAVYLCASSSTTGANVLTFGAGSRLTVL.

This clone was detected a few times. This chain links TRBV7-2 with TRBJ2-3; 10 nucleotides align to TRBD2. This CDR3 spans 15 amino acids. J gave up 5 bases and V 5 bases, and 7 bases lay outside the gene matches. Germline loops: CDR1 SGHTA, CDR2 FQGNSA. For the CDR3, the DNA is TGTGCCAGCAGCATCAGCGGGAGGGCCATAGATACGCAGTATTTT. Translating it yields CASSISGRAIDTQYF.

This clone has a handful of counts. The rearrangement links TRBV7-9 to TRBJ2-4, with D hard to call. V was pared by 1 base and J by 1 base, with 11 bases between. This CDR3 comprises 16 residues. Germline V CDR1 and CDR2: SEHNR, FQNEAQ (reference sequence). DNA of the CDR3: TGTGCCAGCAGCTTAGGCCGCCCTTCGGCCAAAAACATTCAGTACTTC. This sequence encodes CASSLGRPSAKNIQYF.

This clone was counted a few times. The chain combines TRBV4-2 with TRBJ2-1, with 7 bases that match TRBD2. This CDR3 contains 15 residues. Germline V lookup: CDR1 LGHNA, CDR2 YNFKEQ. With V trimmed by 4 bases and J by 2 bases, 5 bases remained unmatched. The CDR3 DNA reads TGTGCCAGCAGCCCGGCCGGGGGGACCTACAATGAGCAGTTCTTC. This gives the protein CASSPAGGTYNEQFF.

This clone was picked up a small number of times. The CDR3 DNA reads as TGTGCCAGCAGCCGGACGGACAGGGGAAATGAAAAACTGTTTTTT. Protein product: CASSRTDRGNEKLFF. This chain links TRBV4-2 with TRBJ1-4, with 9 nucleotides matching TRBD1. The CDR3 is made up of 15 amino acids. CDR1 and CDR2 from the germline V gene are LGHNA and YNFKEQ. Trimming at V came to 4 bases and at J to 5 bases, leaving 5 bases not matched to a gene.

This clone has more than one count but fewer than ten. The chain recombines TRBV6-5 with TRBJ2-7; TRBD2 matches at 11 bases. The CDR3 runs to 15 residues. The V gene's germline CDR1 is MNHEY and CDR2 SVGAGI. J was trimmed by 6 bases and V by 0 bases; bases with no gene match: 4. In DNA form, the CDR3 reads TGTGCCAGCAGTTACTCGACTAGCGGGGACCTCGAGCAGTACTTC. Translating gives CASSYSTSGDLEQYF.

This clone turned up a few times. The V and J genes are TRBV30 and TRBJ2-3, with 15 bases identical to TRBD2. The CDR3 sequence is 20 residues long. Per germline, CDR1 GTSNPN and CDR2 SVGIG (reference sequence). Trimming at V came to 0 bases and at J to 5 bases, leaving 15 bases not matched to a gene. The CDR3 here is CAWSVEFTLGLAGGIDTQYF. The CDR3 DNA reads as TGTGCCTGGAGTGTAGAATTTACCTTAGGACTAGCGGGGGGGATAGATACGCAGTATTTT.

The V and J genes are TRBV5-6 and TRBJ2-1; TRBD2 matches at 12 bases. Germline CDR1 and CDR2: SGHDT and YYEEEE. This CDR3 is built from 15 residues. The V gene end was trimmed by 3 bases and the J gene end by 4 bases; junction bases not matched to a gene: 2. CDR3 DNA sequence: TGTGCCAGCAGCTATGGACTAGCGGGGTACAATGAGCAGTTCTTC. It translates to CASSYGLAGYNEQFF.

This clone was found a few times. The gene calls are TRBV6-5 and TRBJ2-3; TRBD1 matches 7 bases. The CDR3 spans 14 residues. V shed 6 bases and J 2 bases; nucleotides not matched to a gene: 5. Germline loops: CDR1 MNHEY, CDR2 SVGAGI. The CDR3 loop is CASSPGQNTDTQYF. Here the CDR3 DNA reads TGTGCCAGCAGCCCGGGACAGAACACAGATACGCAGTATTTT.

This clone was counted between two and nine times. This rearrangement joins TRBV30 to TRBJ1-1; 10 bases fit TRBD1. The germline gives CDR1 GTSNPN, CDR2 SVGIG (reference sequence). V gave up 7 bases and J gave up 1 base; unmatched junction bases: 15. This CDR3 comprises 17 residues. Here the CDR3 reads CASQGPGQGLENTEAFF. As DNA, the CDR3 is TGTGCCTCACAAGGACCGGGACAGGGGTTGGAGAACACTGAAGCTTTCTTT.

The chain is built from TRBV15 and TRBJ2-5, with 10 bases aligning to TRBD1. This CDR3 has 15 residues. Germline lookup yields CDR1 LNHNV and CDR2 YYDKDF (reference sequence). With V trimmed by 1 base and J by 4 bases, 3 bases remained unmatched. The CDR3 is CATSRGGQGGETQYF. The CDR3 DNA is TGTGCCACCAGCAGAGGAGGACAGGGGGGAGAGACCCAGTACTTC. The whole variable domain, remainder taken from reference TRBV15 and TRBJ2-5, is DAMVIQNPRYQVTQFGKPVTLSCSQTLNHNVMYWYQQKSSQAPKLLFHYYDKDFNNEADTPDNFQSRRPNTSFCFLDIRSPGLGDTAMYLCATSRGGQGGETQYFGPGTRLLVL.

The V call is TRBV5-1, the J call TRBJ2-3; D remains unclear. Germline assignment: CDR1 SGHRS and CDR2 YFSETQ. The V end was cut by 0 bases, the J end by 4 bases, with 15 bases between. This CDR3 has 16 residues. The CDR3 protein is CASSLAQGPAADTQYF. CDR3 coding DNA: TGCGCCAGCAGCTTGGCCCAAGGGCCCGCGGCAGATACGCAGTATTTT. Filled out from reference TRBV5-1 and TRBJ2-3, the complete variable domain reads KAGVTQTPRYLIKTRGQQVTLSCSPISGHRSVSWYQQTPGQGLQFLFEYFSETQRNKGNFPGRFSGRQFSNSRSEMNVSTLELGDSALYLCASSLAQGPAADTQYFGPGTRLTVL.